These 20 T cell receptor beta chains were all obtained from the same sample, sequenced in a study of T-cell reconstitution after alpha-beta-depleted transplantation in children. Unique molecular identifiers were built into the TCRbeta library. Via MiXCR, TCRdb re-called the PCR reads, giving one row per CDR3 protein. The repertoire consists of about 500,000 distinct CDR3 sequences, with 10% to 12% occurring once and the leading ten covering 14%. Specimen: PBMCs, mostly from graft donor cells, collected 180 days after TCRalphabeta/CD19-depleted stem cell transplant. These receptor sequences come from a female patient aged 2-9 years who had a stem cell transplant for aplastic anemia, so the T cells may come from the graft donor.

In its sample, this clonotype was seen a few times. V and J are TRBV7-2 and TRBJ2-7, with D possibly matching TRBD2 (6 bases). The length of the CDR3 is 13 residues. Germline values: CDR1 SGHTA, CDR2 FQGNSA. Trimming left V 3 bases short and J 4 bases short, with 10 bases between. The CDR3 DNA sequence: TGTGCCAGCAGCTTCGGACGGGAGTACGAGCAGTACGTC. It yields the protein CASSFGREYEQYV.

There are a few counts of this clonotype. This rearrangement joins TRBV7-9 to TRBJ1-2; unclear D gene. Germline assignment: CDR1 SEHNR and CDR2 FQNEAQ (reference sequence). The CDR3 covers 16 residues. V was clipped by 5 bases and J by 2 bases, with 18 bases between them. Here the CDR3 reads CASSPPFMGGNYGYTF. Here the CDR3 DNA reads TGTGCCAGCAGCCCCCCGTTCATGGGAGGGAACTATGGCTACACCTTC.

The table lists this clonotype with many counts. The gene calls are TRBV15 and TRBJ2-7, with 7 bases lining up with TRBD1. Per germline, CDR1 LNHNV and CDR2 YYDKDF (reference sequence). The CDR3 contains 14 residues. The V segment lost 3 bases and the J segment 3 bases; nucleotides outside the gene matches: 5. The CDR3 DNA reads TGTGCCACCAGCAGGTTCGGGGACAGCTACGAGCAGTACGTC. It translates to CATSRFGDSYEQYV.

The V call is TRBV20-1, the J call TRBJ1-1; no firm D call. The V and J ends lost 6 bases and 1 base respectively, with 9 bases between them. This CDR3 comprises 12 residues. The germline V gene has CDR1 DFQATT and CDR2 SNEGSKA (reference sequence). The CDR3 DNA reads as TGCAGTGCCGCAAGGGAGAACACTGAAGCTTTCTTT. Its translation is CSAARENTEAFF.

The chain carries TRBV10-3 and TRBJ2-7; TRBD1 is a possible D gene (5 bases). V was cut by 6 bases and J by 4 bases, with 13 bases left in between. Germline V gene lookup returns CDR1 ENHRY and CDR2 SYGVKD. The length of the CDR3 is 13 residues. The DNA of the CDR3 is TGTGCCATCAGGGACACTCGAAATTACGAGCAGTACGTC. This gives the protein CAIRDTRNYEQYV.

This chain joins TRBV4-2 and TRBJ2-3, with 10 bases matching TRBD1. Germline V gene lookup returns CDR1 LGHNA and CDR2 YNFKEQ. The CDR3 runs 15 residues. V was pared by 4 bases and J by 6 bases, with 7 bases of the junction left unmatched. The CDR3 loop is CASSPPRDRGDTQYF. CDR3 DNA sequence: TGTGCCAGCAGCCCACCCCGGGACAGGGGTGATACGCAGTATTTT.

CDR3 loop: CASSLSGRNEKLFF. Here the CDR3 DNA reads TGTGCCAGCAGCTTGTCGGGCCGGAATGAAAAACTGTTTTTT. The chain couples TRBV7-9 to TRBJ1-4; D uncertain. The V and J ends lost 3 bases and 5 bases respectively, with 10 bases between them. CDR1 and CDR2 (germline): SEHNR, FQNEAQ (reference sequence). CDR3 length: 14 amino acids.

The gene calls are TRBV12-3 or TRBV12-4 and TRBJ1-1, with D possibly being TRBD1 (6 bases). V gave up 4 bases and J gave up 5 bases, with 20 bases separating them. The CDR3 loop spans 16 amino acids. The CDR3 DNA reads TGTGCCAGCAGTTACCGGGGGGGCCCTAGAGGGACTGAAGCTTTCTTT. Amino acids: CASSYRGGPRGTEAFF.

The chain recombines TRBV12-3 or TRBV12-4 with TRBJ1-3; 11 bases are a match to TRBD1. This CDR3 is built from 17 residues. V gave up 5 bases and J gave up 4 bases; unmatched junction bases: 10. Here the CDR3 reads CASSLGTGGSGGNTIYF. CDR3 nucleotide sequence: TGTGCCAGCAGTCTAGGGACAGGGGGATCTGGGGGAAACACCATATATTTT.

V usage is TRBV29-1 and J usage is TRBJ2-3, with a tentative D call TRBD1 (5 bases). Germline assignment: CDR1 SQVTM and CDR2 ANQGSEA. V was cut by 8 bases and J by 0 bases, with 18 bases left in between. The CDR3 length is 15 residues. Here the CDR3 DNA reads TGCAGCACAATAGACAGTATATCTAGCACAGATACGCAGTATTTT. It encodes CSTIDSISSTDTQYF.

This chain joins TRBV6-1 and TRBJ2-7; TRBD2 aligns across 9 bases. From germline, CDR1 is MNHNS and CDR2 SASEGT. V was pared by 6 bases and J by 3 bases, with 6 bases of the junction left unmatched. The CDR3 is made up of 14 amino acids. The chain's CDR3 is CASRPTSGLYEQYF. The CDR3 DNA reads as TGTGCCAGCAGGCCGACTAGCGGACTCTACGAGCAGTACTTC.

The chain combines TRBV7-2 with TRBJ1-4; unclear D gene. Germline CDR1 and CDR2: SGHTA and FQGNSA. This CDR3 region has 16 residues. Deletions cut 2 bases from V and 6 bases from J, with 16 bases between. The CDR3 DNA sequence: TGTGCCAGCAGCTTATCGTTGGGGAGGAGGGATGAAAAACTGTTTTTT. It encodes CASSLSLGRRDEKLFF.

This clonotype was seen repeatedly, ten times or more. V gene TRBV7-7 combines with J gene TRBJ2-5, with 7 bases fitting TRBD1. The V and J ends lost 5 bases and 2 bases, in that order; junction bases with no gene match: 8. CDR3 size: 15 residues. Germline lookup yields CDR1 SSHAT and CDR2 FNYEAQ (reference sequence). The CDR3, as DNA: TGTGCCAGCAGCCCACGGACAGGTCCTCAAGAGACCCAGTACTTC. It encodes CASSPRTGPQETQYF.

This clonotype was detected a few times. V and J are TRBV9 and TRBJ2-5, with 9 bases aligning to TRBD2. The CDR3 consists of 15 residues. After removal of 0 bases from V and 6 bases from J, the junction contained 6 bases not matched to a gene. From germline, CDR1 is SGDLS and CDR2 YYNGEE. CDR3: CASSVVPSGTKTQYF. The DNA for the CDR3 is TGTGCCAGCAGCGTAGTTCCTAGCGGGACCAAGACCCAGTACTTC.

In this sample, this clonotype turned up many times. This chain joins TRBV29-1 and TRBJ1-1; no reliable D call. The CDR3 totals 12 residues. The V and J ends lost 7 bases and 1 base respectively, with 10 bases between them. Germline CDR1 and CDR2: SQVTM and ANQGSEA. The DNA of the CDR3 is TGCAGCGCGCAGCCGGCGAACACTGAAGCTTTCTTT. This codes for CSAQPANTEAFF.

The chain employs TRBV27 and TRBJ2-1; TRBD2 matches 7 bases. The CDR3 totals 16 residues. The germline V gene encodes CDR1 MNHEY and CDR2 SMNVEV (reference sequence). The V segment lost 4 bases and the J segment 8 bases; nucleotides outside the gene matches: 14. CDR3 residues: CASSSRGSGKADEQFF. CDR3 in DNA: TGTGCCAGCAGTTCCCGGGGGAGCGGGAAGGCCGATGAGCAGTTCTTC.

This clonotype was found a few times. This chain connects TRBV24-1 to TRBJ2-1, with 15 bases lining up with TRBD2. With 3 bases clipped from V and 0 bases from J, the junction kept 8 bases outside the gene matches. The CDR3 totals 20 residues. Germline lookup yields CDR1 KGHDR and CDR2 SFDVKD. The CDR3 spells CATSDPGTSGRPSSYNEQFF. The CDR3, as DNA: TGTGCCACCAGTGATCCCGGGACTAGCGGGAGGCCGAGCTCCTACAATGAGCAGTTCTTC.

This rearrangement joins TRBV2 to TRBJ2-3; 9 bases line up with TRBD1. CDR1 SNHLY and CDR2 FYNNEI come from the germline V gene. Losses at the gene ends were 6 bases for V and 3 bases for J; bases not matched to a gene: 7. This CDR3 is 15 amino acids long. The CDR3 spells CASSLRDRETDTQYF. The CDR3 DNA follows: TGTGCCAGCAGCCTCCGGGACAGGGAAACAGATACGCAGTATTTT.

This clonotype was found a few times. V is TRBV25-1 and J is TRBJ2-1; the D call may be TRBD1 or TRBD2 (5 bases each). The V end was cut by 3 bases, the J end by 0 bases, with 9 bases between. CDR1 and CDR2 from the germline V gene are MGHDK and SYGVNS. The CDR3 has 15 amino acids. CDR3 nucleotide sequence: TGTGCCAGCAGTGAGGGACGTAGCTCCTACAATGAGCAGTTCTTC. Translating it yields CASSEGRSSYNEQFF.

There are a few counts of this clonotype. Here the CDR3 DNA reads TGTGCCAGCAGTTTGGAGTTTGTTGGAGGGGAGCGTGGCTACACCTTC. It specifies CASSLEFVGGERGYTF. The rearrangement uses TRBV12-3 or TRBV12-4 and TRBJ1-2, with D possibly matching TRBD1 (5 bases). The CDR3 spans 16 residues. Trimming removed 3 bases at V and 7 bases at J, with 21 bases between.